One sample yielded the 13 T cell receptor beta chains listed below, sequenced in a study of T cell responses to AZD1222 COVID-19 vaccine. Libraries were prepared by immunoSEQ multiplex PCR; TCRdb keeps only in-frame clonotypes and omits some of them. The sample lists 130,000 to 150,000 clones; 82% were seen once. The sample consisted of peripheral blood, taken on day 0 of MenACWY control vaccination. Receptors originate from an adult in good health.

V and J are TRBV2 and TRBJ1-2; no reliable D call. The germline gives CDR1 SNHLY, CDR2 FYNNEI. The V gene lost 11 bases and the J gene lost 4 bases, with 14 bases spanning the gap. This CDR3 region has 12 residues. The CDR3: CAGDRQGYGYTF. In nucleotides, the CDR3 is TGTGCCGGAGATAGACAAGGCTATGGCTACACCTTC. Combining the CDR3 with reference TRBV2 and TRBJ1-2 gives the whole variable domain EPEVTQTPSHQVTQMGQEVILRCVPISNHLYFYWYRQILGQKVEFLVSFYNNEISEKSEIFDDQFSVERPDGSNFTLKIRSTKLEDSAMYFCAGDRQGYGYTFGSGTRLTVV.

The chain has TRBV5-1 and TRBJ1-2; TRBD1 agrees at 12 bases. The CDR3 has 15 residues. The junction had 8 bases not matched to a gene; V was cut back by 3 bases and J by 8 bases. CDR1 is SGHRS, CDR2 YFSETQ, per germline. CDR3 loop: CASSSAGDRGLGYTF. Written as DNA, the CDR3 is TGCGCCAGCAGCTCCGCCGGGGACAGGGGGCTAGGCTACACCTTC. Full variable domain (rest looked up from reference TRBV5-1 and TRBJ1-2): KAGVTQTPRYLIKTRGQQVTLSCSPISGHRSVSWYQQTPGQGLQFLFEYFSETQRNKGNFPGRFSGRQFSNSRSEMNVSTLELGDSALYLCASSSAGDRGLGYTFGSGTRLTVV.

The chain uses TRBV19 and TRBJ2-2; 14 bases match TRBD2. With V trimmed by 5 bases and J by 3 bases, 11 bases remained unmatched. The CDR3 is made up of 19 amino acids. The germline V gene has CDR1 LNHDA and CDR2 SQIVND (reference sequence). CDR3 in DNA: TGTGCCAGTAGTCCCAGACTAGCGGGGGGGCCGATGGACACCGGGGAGCTGTTTTTT. Amino acid sequence: CASSPRLAGGPMDTGELFF.

This chain uses TRBV7-8 with TRBJ2-7, with 11 bases that match TRBD2. From germline, CDR1 is SGHVS and CDR2 FQNEAQ. V was pared by 1 base and J by 2 bases, with 1 base of the junction left unmatched. The CDR3 has 15 residues. Here the CDR3 reads CASSLVLAGAYEQYF. The CDR3 DNA sequence: TGTGCCAGCAGCTTAGTACTAGCGGGGGCCTACGAGCAGTACTTC. The whole variable domain, filled in from reference TRBV7-8 and TRBJ2-7, reads GAGVSQSPRYKVAKRGQDVALRCDPISGHVSLFWYQQALGQGPEFLTYFQNEAQLDKSGLPSDRFFAERPEGSVSTLKIQRTQQEDSAVYLCASSLVLAGAYEQYFGPGTRLTVT.

V gene TRBV4-2 combines with J gene TRBJ1-3; D is possibly TRBD1 (5 bases). The CDR3 spans 15 residues. Germline V gene sequence: CDR1 LGHNA, CDR2 YNFKEQ. The V end lost 6 bases, the J end lost 0 bases, and 12 bases lay between the germline ends. The CDR3 sequence is CASRESGLSGNTIYF. In DNA form, the CDR3 reads TGTGCCAGCAGGGAGTCAGGGCTCTCTGGAAACACCATATATTTT.

This clone was counted only a few times. The V and J genes are TRBV7-7 and TRBJ2-7; 9 bases line up with TRBD1. Germline-derived CDR1 and CDR2 are SSHAT and FNYEAQ (reference sequence). V lost 0 bases and J lost 2; bases outside the gene matches: 2. This CDR3 region has 15 residues. The DNA of the CDR3 is TGTGCCAGCAGCTTAGCACAGGGGGCGGCCTACGAGCAGTACTTC. This gives the protein CASSLAQGAAYEQYF.

V is TRBV27 and J is TRBJ1-6; D is uncertain. Germline CDR1 is MNHEY and CDR2 is SMNVEV (reference sequence). The CDR3 extends over 15 amino acids. The ends were cut back, 0 bases at V and 2 bases at J, with 5 bases in the middle. CDR3 region: CASSLSSTYNSPLHF. Here the CDR3 DNA reads TGTGCCAGCAGTTTATCGAGTACCTATAATTCACCCCTCCACTTT.

This clone has a count of ten or more. The rearrangement joins TRBV3-1 (or the pseudogene TRBV3-2) to TRBJ1-5; TRBD1 matches at 12 bases. CDR3 length equals 17 residues. Germline CDR1 and CDR2: LGHDT and YNNKEL (reference sequence). Losses at the gene ends were 4 bases for V and 1 base for J; bases not matched to a gene: 5. DNA of the CDR3: TGTGCCAGCAGCCGGGGACAGGGGGCGGGGAGCAATCAGCCCCAGCATTTT. Amino acids: CASSRGQGAGSNQPQHF.

This rearrangement joins TRBV19 to TRBJ1-6; D unclear. Germline values: CDR1 LNHDA, CDR2 SQIVND (reference sequence). The CDR3 runs to 13 residues. V lost 4 bases and J lost 7, with 8 bases in between. The CDR3 coding sequence is TGTGCCAGTAGTAAACTAGAGAATTCACCCCTCCACTTT. Encoded protein: CASSKLENSPLHF.

The J gene is TRBJ1-1, the V gene TRBV3-1 (or the pseudogene TRBV3-2); D is possibly TRBD1 (6 bases). The CDR3 totals 12 residues. CDR1 is LGHDT, CDR2 YNNKEL, per germline (reference sequence). Trimming removed 4 bases at V and 6 bases at J, with 9 bases between. The CDR3 DNA follows: TGTGCCAGCAGCCCGGCAGGGGCTGAAGCTTTCTTT. Protein sequence: CASSPAGAEAFF.

The chain uses TRBV2 and TRBJ1-2; D possibly corresponds to TRBD1 (6 bases). The CDR3 has 13 amino acids. Trimming took 3 bases from V and 6 from J, leaving 11 bases between them. Germline V gene sequence: CDR1 SNHLY, CDR2 FYNNEI. The CDR3 bases are TGTGCCAGCAGTGAGGGACAAATAAATGGCTACACCTTC. Protein product: CASSEGQINGYTF.

This chain uses TRBV6-6 with TRBJ1-2, with 10 bases aligning to TRBD1. The CDR3 is made up of 14 amino acids. The junction had 9 bases not matched to a gene; V was cut back by 7 bases and J by 7 bases. CDR1 is MNHNY, CDR2 SVGAGI, per germline (reference sequence). The CDR3 loop is CASKDSGQGSGYTF. CDR3 nucleotide sequence: TGTGCCAGCAAAGACTCGGGACAGGGGTCTGGCTACACCTTC.

The chain links TRBV28 to TRBJ1-5; D is perhaps TRBD1 (5 bases). This CDR3 spans 15 amino acids. The germline V and J ends were trimmed by 2 bases and 0 bases, with 8 bases remaining between them. Germline loops: CDR1 MDHEN, CDR2 SYDVKM. In nucleotides, the CDR3 is TGTGCCAGCAGTTTAGGGGCCCTTAGCAATCAGCCCCAGCATTTT. Its protein product is CASSLGALSNQPQHF.